The entry below gives a single T cell receptor beta chain sequence along with its context. Its antigen is not identified. Trimming shortened V by 7 bases and J by 0 bases, and 13 bases separated the two germline ends. CDR1 and CDR2 from the germline V gene are SNHLY and FYNNEI. The CDR3 sequence is 16 residues long. The sample belongs to a study of shared clonotypes between healthy human individuals. The study's findings and limits: With few donors, the genetic and exposure-history diversity represented was limited. Compared with clonotypes that all four donors shared, non-shared clonotypes had lower generation probabilities.

Running of the assay took place at deep level. TCRdb's table, derived via immunoSEQ multiplex PCR, lists solely in-frame clones and lacks some. The table has millions of clones, approximately 93% seen once. The specimen was naive CD4+ T cells from PBMCs. Subset specified: CD45RA+ positively selected. The sequence was collected from a man in his late teens or twenties in good health. Some clones in this sample may be carry-over from other donors' samples. V gene TRBV2 combines with J gene TRBJ2-6, with D perhaps TRBD1 (5 bases). This CDR3 reads CASIGHYASGANVLTF. The CDR3 DNA is TGTGCCAGCATTGGACACTATGCCTCTGGGGCCAACGTCCTGACTTTC. Based on the CDR3 plus reference TRBV2 and TRBJ2-6, the full variable domain is EPEVTQTPSHQVTQMGQEVILRCVPISNHLYFYWYRQILGQKVEFLVSFYNNEISEKSEIFDDQFSVERPDGSNFTLKIRSTKLEDSAMYFCASIGHYASGANVLTFGAGSRLTVL.